This entry lists 26 T cell receptor beta chains sequenced from one sample in a study of blood T cell repertoires in COVID-19. TCRdb's table, derived via immunoSEQ multiplex PCR, lists solely in-frame clones and lacks some. The table lists more than 300,000 clones, 89% of them singletons. The source material was PBMCs or T cells enriched from blood (not recorded which). These receptors were collected from a woman between 25 and 40 years old who had recovered from COVID-19.

The rearrangement links TRBV10-3 to TRBJ1-1; possible D gene TRBD1, 6 bases. The germline V and J ends were trimmed by 6 bases and 2 bases, with 13 bases remaining between them. Germline loops: CDR1 ENHRY, CDR2 SYGVKD. This CDR3 contains 14 residues. The CDR3, as DNA: TGTGCCATCAGGCGGAGACAGGTCAACACTGAAGCTTTCTTT. Amino acids: CAIRRRQVNTEAFF.

The chain links TRBV14 to TRBJ2-4; 8 positions match TRBD2. Germline assignment: CDR1 SGHDN and CDR2 FVKESK. CDR3 length: 15 amino acids. Losses at the gene ends were 0 bases for V and 6 bases for J; bases not matched to a gene: 4. The CDR3 reads CASSQDWAGGNIQYF. DNA for the CDR3: TGTGCCAGCAGCCAAGATTGGGCGGGAGGAAACATTCAGTACTTC. Full variable domain (outside the CDR3, taken from reference TRBV14 and TRBJ2-4): EAGVTQFPSHSVIEKGQTVTLRCDPISGHDNLYWYRRVMGKEIKFLLHFVKESKQDESGMPNNRFLAERTGGTYSTLKVQPAELEDSGVYFCASSQDWAGGNIQYFGAGTRLSVL.

The count of this clone is one. V usage is TRBV5-5 and J usage is TRBJ2-6, with 10 bases that match TRBD1. The CDR3 has 18 residues. The germline gives CDR1 SGHKS, CDR2 YYEKEE (reference sequence). V trimming: 1 base; J trimming: 4 bases; junction bases outside the gene matches: 8. The CDR3 DNA reads as TGTGCCAGCAGCTTGAGGGACAGGGGTTCGAGCGGGGCCAACGTCCTGACTTTC. As protein: CASSLRDRGSSGANVLTF.

V usage is TRBV7-2 and J usage is TRBJ1-1; no definite D call. Trimming removed 1 base from V and 0 bases from J, with 3 bases in between. Germline CDR1 is SGHTA and CDR2 is FQGNSA. CDR3 length equals 13 residues. CDR3 nucleotide sequence: TGTGCCAGCAGCTTAGATATGAACACTGAAGCTTTCTTT. This encodes CASSLDMNTEAFF.

This chain links TRBV19 with TRBJ2-1; TRBD1 agrees at 9 bases. Germline V gene lookup returns CDR1 LNHDA and CDR2 SQIVND (reference sequence). CDR3 length equals 16 residues. V shed 6 bases and J 7 bases; nucleotides not matched to a gene: 13. The DNA of the CDR3 is TGTGCCAGTAGAAAACCGGGACAGGGAACTAGGAATGAGCAGTTCTTC. This encodes CASRKPGQGTRNEQFF.

The chain recombines TRBV28 with TRBJ2-7, with 7 bases lining up with TRBD2. With 7 bases clipped from V and 2 bases from J, the junction kept 17 bases outside the gene matches. The V gene's germline CDR1 is MDHEN and CDR2 SYDVKM. There are 17 residues in the CDR3. CDR3 in amino acids: CASNVPGRALSPYEQYF. CDR3 nucleotides: TGTGCCAGCAACGTCCCGGGGAGGGCCCTTAGCCCCTACGAGCAGTACTTC.

The chain joins TRBV10-3 to TRBJ1-3, with 9 bases fitting TRBD1. Germline loops: CDR1 ENHRY, CDR2 SYGVKD. The CDR3 runs 15 residues. V trimming: 4 bases; J trimming: 3 bases; junction bases outside the gene matches: 4. CDR3 sequence reads: CAISVGTGYGNTIYF. The CDR3 DNA reads TGTGCCATCAGTGTTGGGACAGGGTATGGAAACACCATATATTTT.

CDR3 coding DNA: TGCAGCGTAGATTGGGTACAGGGCCACTATGGCTACACCTTC. It encodes CSVDWVQGHYGYTF. V gene TRBV29-1 combines with J gene TRBJ1-2; TRBD1 might be the D (6 bases). Per the germline V gene, CDR1 is SQVTM and CDR2 is ANQGSEA. The CDR3 extends over 14 amino acids. V was trimmed by 6 bases and J by 3 bases, leaving 17 bases between them.

This sequence joins TRBV27 and TRBJ1-2; 10 nucleotides line up with TRBD1. Germline V CDR1 and CDR2: MNHEY, SMNVEV (reference sequence). The V gene end was trimmed by 5 bases and the J gene end by 4 bases; junction bases not matched to a gene: 4. The CDR3 totals 14 residues. CDR3 coding DNA: TGTGCCAGCAGTCCTGACAGGGGGCCCTATGGCTACACCTTC. Encoded protein: CASSPDRGPYGYTF.

The chain's CDR3 is CASSPLPSTDTQYF. The CDR3 nucleotides are TGTGCCAGCAGCCCCCTCCCTAGCACAGATACGCAGTATTTT. The chain has TRBV7-2 and TRBJ2-3; the D is unclear. V was cut by 5 bases and J by 0 bases, with 9 bases left in between. CDR1 is SGHTA, CDR2 FQGNSA, per germline. This CDR3 has 14 amino acids.

The gene calls are TRBV6-2 or TRBV6-3 and TRBJ1-1; D is ambiguous. Deletions cut 5 bases from V and 7 bases from J, with 14 bases between. Germline loops: CDR1 MNHEY, CDR2 SVGEGT. This CDR3 is 13 amino acids long. DNA for the CDR3: TGTGCCAGCAGTCAAGTAGCGACGAGTGAAGCTTTCTTT. Translating gives CASSQVATSEAFF.

The genes are TRBV6-6 and TRBJ1-2; D perhaps matches TRBD1 (6 bases). CDR3 length: 15 amino acids. Germline V lookup: CDR1 MNHNY, CDR2 SVGAGI (reference sequence). The V gene lost 0 bases and the J gene lost 3 bases, with 11 bases spanning the gap. The CDR3 DNA sequence: TGTGCCAGCAGTTACTCTAAGGGGGTACACTATGGCTACACCTTC. It yields the protein CASSYSKGVHYGYTF.

This clone is a singleton in its sample. The rearrangement links TRBV7-9 to TRBJ2-7; 7 nucleotides agree with TRBD1. J lost 3 bases, V lost 2 bases, and 7 bases had no gene match. This CDR3 has 15 residues. Germline V gene lookup returns CDR1 SEHNR and CDR2 FQNEAQ (reference sequence). The DNA for the CDR3 is TGTGCCAGCAGCTTATACCGGGACAGAGGCTACGAGCAGTACTTC. Translated, it gives CASSLYRDRGYEQYF. Variable domain in full (rest from reference TRBV7-9 and TRBJ2-7): DTGVSQNPRHKITKRGQNVTFRCDPISEHNRLYWYRQTLGQGPEFLTYFQNEAQLEKSRLLSDRFSAERPKGSFSTLEIQRTEQGDSAMYLCASSLYRDRGYEQYFGPGTRLTVT.

The J gene is TRBJ1-2, the V gene TRBV5-4, with no clear D. The CDR3 consists of 15 residues. CDR1 and CDR2 (germline): SGHNT, YYREEE (reference sequence). V lost 1 base, J lost 8 bases, and 18 bases lay in between. CDR3 in DNA: TGTGCCAGCAGCTTGCAATACCGCGGGTTAGGGGGCTACACCTTC. Residues: CASSLQYRGLGGYTF.

The chain couples TRBV10-3 to TRBJ1-1; the D gene is possibly TRBD1 (5 bases). The germline CDR1 and CDR2 sequences are ENHRY and SYGVKD. This CDR3 has 14 residues. V dropped 7 bases and J dropped 1 base, with 13 bases sitting between them. CDR3 amino acids: CAITRDSTNTEAFF. Written as DNA, the CDR3 is TGTGCCATCACCCGGGACTCCACGAACACTGAAGCTTTCTTT.

This clone was detected a few times. The CDR3 sequence: CASRRQGTEAFF. In nucleotides, the CDR3 is TGTGCCAGCCGTAGGCAGGGGACTGAAGCTTTCTTT. The chain uses TRBV19 and TRBJ1-1; a possible D gene is TRBD1 (6 bases). The V end was cut by 9 bases, the J end by 5 bases, with 13 bases between. This CDR3 is 12 amino acids long. CDR1 and CDR2 (germline): LNHDA, SQIVND (reference sequence).

The rearrangement links TRBV5-6 to TRBJ1-2, with a tentative D call TRBD1 (6 bases). The V end lost 0 bases, the J end lost 3 bases, and 9 bases lay between the germline ends. The germline V gene encodes CDR1 SGHDT and CDR2 YYEEEE. This CDR3 has 14 amino acids. CDR3 region: CASSLVGGDYGYTF. The CDR3 DNA reads TGTGCCAGCAGCTTGGTAGGGGGTGACTATGGCTACACCTTC.

There are a few counts of this clone. The chain is built from TRBV4-1 and TRBJ1-6; 7 bases map to TRBD1. Losses at the gene ends were 4 bases for V and 7 bases for J; bases not matched to a gene: 7. This CDR3 region has 15 residues. Germline V CDR1 and CDR2: MGHRA, YSYEKL. CDR3 DNA sequence: TGCGCCAGCAGCCTTCCGGGACAGAAAAATTCACCCCTCCACTTT. It specifies CASSLPGQKNSPLHF.

The V call is TRBV10-3, the J call TRBJ2-6, with 7 bases aligning to TRBD1. This CDR3 comprises 15 residues. CDR1 and CDR2 from the germline V gene are ENHRY and SYGVKD. CDR3 sequence (DNA): TGTGCATCGGGACAGTCCTTCTCTGGGGCCAACGTCCTGACTTTC. It translates to CASGQSFSGANVLTF.

J is TRBJ2-7 and V is TRBV6-1; no clear D gene. The V gene lost 0 bases and the J gene lost 4 bases, with 4 bases spanning the gap. The CDR3 has 12 residues. The germline V gene encodes CDR1 MNHNS and CDR2 SASEGT. The CDR3 region is CASSEAGYEQYF. The DNA for the CDR3 is TGTGCCAGCAGTGAAGCCGGTTACGAGCAGTACTTC.

V gene TRBV2 combines with J gene TRBJ1-1; tentative D call: TRBD1 (5 bases). Germline V gene lookup returns CDR1 SNHLY and CDR2 FYNNEI. CDR3 length: 16 residues. Trimming cost V 8 bases and J 0 bases, with 19 bases left between them. The CDR3 DNA is TGTGCCAGCGGAAAAACAGGAGCAGTCATGAACACTGAAGCTTTCTTT. The encoded protein is CASGKTGAVMNTEAFF.

There are a few counts of this clone. This rearrangement joins TRBV2 to TRBJ1-2; 12 bases match TRBD1. The CDR3 runs to 15 residues. The germline CDR1 and CDR2 sequences are SNHLY and FYNNEI. The V and J ends lost 9 bases and 8 bases, in that order; junction bases with no gene match: 13. CDR3 protein: CARKPTGTGGEGYTF. DNA of the CDR3: TGTGCCAGAAAGCCAACCGGGACAGGGGGCGAGGGCTACACCTTC.

The chain links TRBV28 to TRBJ2-3; D remains unclear. This CDR3 has 16 amino acids. Trimming pared 2 bases from V and 1 base from J, leaving 13 bases between. Germline-derived CDR1 and CDR2 are MDHEN and SYDVKM. The CDR3 sequence: CASSLGVSHRTDTQYF. CDR3 coding DNA: TGTGCCAGCAGTTTAGGAGTCAGCCACCGCACAGATACGCAGTATTTT. Looking up the rest from reference TRBV28 and TRBJ2-3 gives the full variable domain: DVKVTQSSRYLVKRTGEKVFLECVQDMDHENMFWYRQDPGLGLRLIYFSYDVKMKEKGDIPEGYSVSREKKERFSLILESASTNQTSMYLCASSLGVSHRTDTQYFGPGTRLTVL.

This chain links TRBV5-1 with TRBJ2-7; TRBD2 matches 16 bases. The ends lost 2 bases at V and 0 bases at J; junction bases unmatched: 5. This CDR3 region has 18 residues. CDR1 is SGHRS and CDR2 is YFSETQ in the germline V gene. DNA of the CDR3: TGCGCCAGCAGCTTTGGGACTAGCGGGAGGGCCGTCTCCTACGAGCAGTACTTC. It codes for CASSFGTSGRAVSYEQYF.

The chain recombines TRBV20-1 with TRBJ2-7; D not certain. Germline V CDR1 and CDR2: DFQATT, SNEGSKA (reference sequence). Trimming removed 6 bases at V and 2 bases at J, with 8 bases between. This CDR3 has 11 residues. The CDR3 is CSASVTYEQYF. The DNA of the CDR3 is TGCAGTGCCTCTGTAACCTACGAGCAGTACTTC.

This chain links TRBV6-2 or TRBV6-3 with TRBJ1-5; possibly TRBD1 for D (6 bases). This CDR3 has 15 amino acids. The germline V gene encodes CDR1 MNHEY and CDR2 SVGEGT. Trimming cost V 6 bases and J 1 base, with 13 bases left between them. The DNA of the CDR3 is TGTGCCAGCAGCCAACAGGGAACGAGCAATCAGCCCCAGCATTTT. It codes for CASSQQGTSNQPQHF.